This is a list of T cell receptor beta chains from one sample in a study of CD4+ T cells in melanoma. TCRdb's table, derived via immunoSEQ multiplex PCR, lists solely in-frame clones and lacks some. Here the sample spans about 15,000 clones, 80% to 85% being singletons. The sample comprised cells from a culture (not recorded whether cultured in vitro). These receptors were collected from a human donor with melanoma. CDR3s leave out the opening cysteine and the closing phenylalanine or tryptophan.

V gene,J gene,CDR3 length,CDR3 protein
TRBV27,TRBJ1-5,15,ASSSTPNRQPNQPQH
TRBV5-1,TRBJ2-5,14,ASSLELAEPRKTQY
TRBV19,TRBJ2-3,15,ASSRRVGGGMSDTQY
TRBV7-8,TRBJ2-2,14,ASSLSLSSNTGELF
TRBV2,TRBJ1-2,12,ASSRTAGIYGYT
TRBV18,TRBJ1-2,18,ASSPLDLRGRREREDGYT
TRBV7-9,TRBJ1-6,13,ASSLAGSHAAPLH
TRBV2,TRBJ1-6,11,ARQGAYNSPLH
TRBV5-1,TRBJ2-5,14,ASSSTGLGFGETQY
TRBV11-3,TRBJ2-2,12,ASAPYGTSGELF
TRBV7-2,TRBJ2-1,13,ASSLGDIPNNEQF
TRBV4-1,TRBJ2-7,13,ASSLQRGASYEQY
TRBV11-2,TRBJ2-3,16,ASSSGSGRSFSTDTQY
TRBV19,TRBJ2-2,12,ASSIRGDTGELF